This T cell receptor (beta chain) was captured in a study of blood T cell repertoires in COVID-19. Per the original data handling: Amplifying reference gene primers gave estimates of nucleated cell counts. Using immunoSEQ multiplex PCR, the repertoire was profiled, and TCRdb retains in-frame clones only, with some absent. The DNA was the basis for D and trimming; V, J and clone size are from that table. The sample holds about 50,000 clones, more than 75% seen once. The germline gives CDR1 MNHEY, CDR2 SVGAGI. With 0 bases clipped from V and 7 bases from J, the junction kept 4 bases outside the gene matches. The CDR3 is 14 residues long.

This clonotype originated in a man aged 65 to 79 with acute or convalescent COVID-19. The chain has TRBV6-5 and TRBJ2-7; 9 positions match TRBD2. Sequencing input: peripheral blood. The chain's CDR3 is CASSYSSGRGEQYF. CDR3 sequence (DNA): TGTGCCAGCAGTTACTCTAGCGGGAGAGGAGAGCAGTACTTC.